This TCR beta chain was identified in a study of response to subunit inactivated influenza vaccine. Study results and caveats: After each seasonal influenza vaccination, few new T cells are recruited, the authors suggested.

Trimming left V 3 bases short and J 2 bases short, with 16 bases between. Germline assignment: CDR1 SGHRS and CDR2 YFSETQ. The CDR3 runs 16 residues. TCRdb ran MiXCR on the RT-PCR reads and lists one entry per CDR3 protein. The repertoire has some 500,000 distinct CDR3 sequences, approximately 12% of them found once; the top ten carry around 13%. A word on this clonotype: Its matching antigen is unknown.

This chain joins TRBV5-1 and TRBJ2-3; maybe TRBD2 (6 bases). The clonotype was recovered from a man between 50 and 59 years old who received an inactivated influenza vaccine. The material was PBMCs from blood, obtained about 6 weeks after vaccination. CDR3 DNA: TGCGCCAGCAGCTCTCAAAGCGGGTTACCCACAGATACGCAGTATTTT. It specifies CASSSQSGLPTDTQYF.